The 20 T cell receptor beta chains reported below all come from one sample, sequenced in a study of shared clonotypes between healthy human individuals. TCRdb's table, derived via immunoSEQ multiplex PCR, lists solely in-frame clones and lacks some. The sample lists some 1,100,000 clones, 75% to 85% occurring once. Sequencing used memory CD4+ T cells from PBMCs. As for subset: CD45RA-negative fraction. The receptors were gathered from a man in his late teens or twenties in good health. Some clones in this sample may be carry-over from other donors' samples.

V and J are TRBV9 and TRBJ2-3; D not resolved. CDR3 length: 13 residues. V lost 1 base to trimming and J lost 4 bases, with 7 bases between them. Germline V lookup: CDR1 SGDLS, CDR2 YYNGEE. CDR3: CASSVRIADTQYF. As DNA, the CDR3 is TGTGCCAGCAGCGTAAGGATAGCAGATACGCAGTATTTT.

This clone was found a few times. The chain is built from TRBV15 and TRBJ2-3; D remains unclear. V gave up 5 bases and J gave up 0 bases, with 3 bases separating them. In germline, CDR1 is LNHNV, CDR2 YYDKDF (reference sequence). This CDR3 is built from 12 residues. CDR3 bases: TGTGCCACCAGCCCTAGCACAGATACGCAGTATTTT. As protein: CATSPSTDTQYF.

The V gene is TRBV6-5, the J gene TRBJ2-7, with D unclear. Germline loops: CDR1 MNHEY, CDR2 SVGAGI. V gave up 10 bases and J gave up 3 bases, with 10 bases separating them. The CDR3 runs to 11 residues. CDR3: CATTVGYEQYF. CDR3 nucleotide sequence: TGTGCCACCACGGTAGGCTACGAGCAGTACTTC.

V gene TRBV14 combines with J gene TRBJ2-7; 9 bases align to TRBD1. CDR3 length: 14 residues. V lost 0 bases and J lost 9; bases outside the gene matches: 6. Germline CDR1 reads SGHDN; CDR2 reads FVKESK. Written as DNA, the CDR3 is TGTGCCAGCAGCCAAGACGCGTGGGGACAGGGGCAGTACTTC. It specifies CASSQDAWGQGQYF.

The chain joins TRBV11-2 to TRBJ2-6, with no clear D. The CDR3 covers 16 residues. Germline CDR1 and CDR2: SGHAT and FQNNGV. V dropped 5 bases and J dropped 0 bases, with 11 bases sitting between them. CDR3 sequence reads: CASSLGSTSGANVLTF. The CDR3 DNA is TGTGCCAGCAGCCTAGGATCGACCTCTGGGGCCAACGTCCTGACTTTC.

J is TRBJ2-7 and V is TRBV11-3; 7 bases are shared with TRBD1. Germline CDR1 SGHNT, CDR2 YENEEA. The V segment lost 5 bases and the J segment 3 bases; nucleotides outside the gene matches: 4. This CDR3 has 13 residues. The CDR3 nucleotides read TGTGCCAGCAGCCAGGGACAGTACTACGAGCAGTACTTC. This sequence encodes CASSQGQYYEQYF.

Here the CDR3 DNA reads TGTGCCAGCAGGTCCTCAGGGGAGACAGATACGCAGTATTTT. It codes for CASRSSGETDTQYF. The gene calls are TRBV28 and TRBJ2-3; D perhaps matches TRBD1 (6 bases). Germline loops: CDR1 MDHEN, CDR2 SYDVKM. CDR3 length: 14 amino acids. V was shortened by 6 bases and J by 3 bases, with 13 bases between the two germline ends.

The gene calls are TRBV6-5 and TRBJ2-7; TRBD2 matches 11 bases. The germline V gene has CDR1 MNHEY and CDR2 SVGAGI. V trimming: 4 bases; J trimming: 3 bases; junction bases outside the gene matches: 5. The CDR3 loop spans 15 amino acids. In DNA, the CDR3 is TGTGCCAGCAGTTCGATAGCGGGGGGGAACTACGAGCAGTACTTC. This sequence encodes CASSSIAGGNYEQYF.

The chain is built from TRBV28 and TRBJ2-3; TRBD1 matches 12 bases. Germline V gene sequence: CDR1 MDHEN, CDR2 SYDVKM. The ends lost 1 base at V and 6 bases at J; junction bases unmatched: 11. The CDR3 consists of 18 residues. The CDR3 protein is CASSLFGGQGAKLDTQYF. In DNA form, the CDR3 reads TGTGCCAGCAGTTTATTCGGGGGACAGGGGGCTAAGCTGGATACGCAGTATTTT.

The chain couples TRBV29-1 to TRBJ2-5, with D uncertain. Germline values: CDR1 SQVTM, CDR2 ANQGSEA. V shed 3 bases and J shed 6 bases, with 11 bases lying between them. The CDR3 loop spans 12 amino acids. CDR3 loop: CSVDQVAQTQYF. CDR3 coding DNA: TGCAGCGTTGATCAAGTGGCGCAGACCCAGTACTTC.

The J gene is TRBJ2-7, the V gene TRBV11-3; D unclear. Trimming removed 1 base from V and 7 bases from J, with 14 bases in between. Germline CDR1 reads SGHNT; CDR2 reads YENEEA. There are 14 residues in the CDR3. CDR3 sequence: CASSLAPGPYEQYF. DNA of the CDR3: TGTGCCAGCAGCTTAGCTCCGGGCCCTTATGAGCAGTACTTC.

This clone was seen only once. This chain uses TRBV7-9 with TRBJ2-5; 13 nucleotides align to TRBD2. CDR3 length: 16 amino acids. V trimming: 5 bases; J trimming: 5 bases; junction bases outside the gene matches: 8. CDR1 is SEHNR and CDR2 is FQNEAQ in the germline V gene (reference sequence). The CDR3 region is CASSEPGLAGLETQYF. Written as DNA, the CDR3 is TGTGCCAGCAGCGAACCGGGACTAGCGGGATTGGAGACCCAGTACTTC.

This chain joins TRBV6-1 and TRBJ1-2, with no clear D. The ends were cut back, 7 bases at V and 7 bases at J, with 22 bases in the middle. This CDR3 comprises 15 residues. The germline V gene encodes CDR1 MNHNS and CDR2 SASEGT. Here the CDR3 reads CASTKGSLGNIGYTF. The CDR3 DNA follows: TGTGCCAGCACCAAGGGTTCCCTGGGGAATATTGGCTACACCTTC.

This chain connects TRBV7-2 to TRBJ1-5; D is unresolved. Germline assignment: CDR1 SGHTA and CDR2 FQGNSA. The germline V and J ends were trimmed by 4 bases and 4 bases, with 17 bases remaining between them. The CDR3 consists of 16 residues. For the CDR3, the DNA is TGTGCCAGCAGCTCTCATGGCGTCGGTAATAATCAGCCCCAGCATTTT. It is translated as CASSSHGVGNNQPQHF. Full variable domain (remainder filled in from reference TRBV7-2 and TRBJ1-5): GAGVSQSPSNKVTEKGKDVELRCDPISGHTALYWYRQSLGQGLEFLIYFQGNSAPDKSGLPSDRFSAERTGGSVSTLTIQRTQQEDSAVYLCASSSHGVGNNQPQHFGDGTRLSIL.

The chain combines TRBV19 with TRBJ2-5; 11 bases match TRBD1. The CDR3 length is 16 residues. CDR1 is LNHDA and CDR2 is SQIVND in the germline V gene (reference sequence). Unmatched junction bases numbered 3, after V lost 1 base and J lost 2 bases. Here the CDR3 reads CASSIGGTGGQETQYF. CDR3 nucleotides: TGTGCCAGTAGTATAGGCGGGACAGGGGGGCAAGAGACCCAGTACTTC.

V usage is TRBV27 and J usage is TRBJ1-3, with D possibly TRBD1 on 5 matching bases. V dropped 5 bases and J dropped 2 bases, with 13 bases sitting between them. The CDR3 has 15 amino acids. Per the germline V gene, CDR1 is MNHEY and CDR2 is SMNVEV (reference sequence). CDR3 loop: CASSPTGGTGNTIYF. CDR3 sequence (DNA): TGTGCCAGCAGTCCCACGGGGGGAACTGGAAACACCATATATTTT.

V gene TRBV27 combines with J gene TRBJ2-7; 9 bases line up with TRBD1. The germline CDR1 and CDR2 sequences are MNHEY and SMNVEV (reference sequence). J was trimmed by 4 bases and V by 5 bases; bases with no gene match: 9. This CDR3 has 15 amino acids. In DNA, the CDR3 is TGTGCCAGCAGTCGCCCGGGACAGGGAGTATACGAGCAGTACTTC. This sequence encodes CASSRPGQGVYEQYF.

The chain carries TRBV11-3 and TRBJ2-3; perhaps TRBD2 as D (6 bases). V gave up 2 bases and J gave up 4 bases, with 10 bases separating them. Germline values: CDR1 SGHNT, CDR2 YENEEA. This CDR3 region has 14 residues. The CDR3 DNA reads TGTGCCAGCAGCTTACGGTCTAGCGCAGATACGCAGTATTTT. This sequence encodes CASSLRSSADTQYF.

This clone has a handful of counts. V gene TRBV7-9 combines with J gene TRBJ1-1; no clear D gene. The germline V gene has CDR1 SEHNR and CDR2 FQNEAQ (reference sequence). Trimming removed 5 bases at V and 6 bases at J, with 10 bases between. This CDR3 is 12 amino acids long. In nucleotides, the CDR3 is TGTGCCAGCAGCCCCCCTAAACCTGAAGCTTTCTTT. Translated, it gives CASSPPKPEAFF.

The rearrangement joins TRBV29-1 to TRBJ1-2, with TRBD1 matching over 8 bases. CDR3 length equals 18 residues. J gave up 1 base and V 6 bases, and 19 bases lay outside the gene matches. CDR1 SQVTM and CDR2 ANQGSEA come from the germline V gene. CDR3 DNA: TGCAGCGTCCCTCGGAATTCGGGGACAGGCGGCCGTAACTATGGCTACACCTTC. Its translation: CSVPRNSGTGGRNYGYTF.